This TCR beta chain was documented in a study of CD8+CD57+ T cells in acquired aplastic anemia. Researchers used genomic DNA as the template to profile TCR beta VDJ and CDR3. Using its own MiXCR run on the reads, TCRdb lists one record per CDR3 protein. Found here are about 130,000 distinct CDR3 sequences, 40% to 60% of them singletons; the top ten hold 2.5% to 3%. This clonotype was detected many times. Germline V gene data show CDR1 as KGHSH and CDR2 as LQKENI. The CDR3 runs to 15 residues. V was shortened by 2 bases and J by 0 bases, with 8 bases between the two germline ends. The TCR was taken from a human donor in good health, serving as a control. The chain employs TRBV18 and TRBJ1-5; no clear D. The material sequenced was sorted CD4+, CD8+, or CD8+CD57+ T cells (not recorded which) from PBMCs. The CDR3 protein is CASSPKQASNQPQHF. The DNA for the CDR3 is TGTGCCAGCTCACCAAAGCAGGCTAGCAATCAGCCCCAGCATTTT.